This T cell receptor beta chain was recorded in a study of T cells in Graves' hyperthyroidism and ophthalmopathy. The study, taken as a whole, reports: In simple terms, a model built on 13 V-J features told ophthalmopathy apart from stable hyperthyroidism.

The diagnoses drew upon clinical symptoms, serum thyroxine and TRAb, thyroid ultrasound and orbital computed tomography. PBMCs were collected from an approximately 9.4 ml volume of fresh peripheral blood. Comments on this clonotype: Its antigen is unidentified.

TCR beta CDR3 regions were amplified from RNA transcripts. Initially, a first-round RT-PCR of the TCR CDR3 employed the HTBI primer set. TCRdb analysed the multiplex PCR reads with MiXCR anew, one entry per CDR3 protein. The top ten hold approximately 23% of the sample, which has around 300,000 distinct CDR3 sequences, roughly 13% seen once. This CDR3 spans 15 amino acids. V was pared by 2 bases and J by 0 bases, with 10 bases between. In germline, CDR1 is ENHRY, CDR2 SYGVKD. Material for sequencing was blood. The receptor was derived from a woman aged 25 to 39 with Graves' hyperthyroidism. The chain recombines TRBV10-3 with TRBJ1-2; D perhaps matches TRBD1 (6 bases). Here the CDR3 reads CAISEAKGANYGYTF. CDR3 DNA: TGTGCCATCAGTGAGGCTAAGGGGGCTAACTATGGCTACACCTTC.